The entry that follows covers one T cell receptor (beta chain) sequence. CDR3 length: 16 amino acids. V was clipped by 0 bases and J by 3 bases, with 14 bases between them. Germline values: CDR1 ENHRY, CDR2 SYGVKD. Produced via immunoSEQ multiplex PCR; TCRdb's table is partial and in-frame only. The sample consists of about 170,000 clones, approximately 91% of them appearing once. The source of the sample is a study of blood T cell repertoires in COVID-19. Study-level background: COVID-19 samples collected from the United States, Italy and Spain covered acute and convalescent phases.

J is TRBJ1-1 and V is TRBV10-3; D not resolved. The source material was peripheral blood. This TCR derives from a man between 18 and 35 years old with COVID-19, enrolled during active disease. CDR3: CAISESFRQVDTEAFF. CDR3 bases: TGTGCCATCAGTGAGTCCTTTAGGCAGGTGGACACTGAAGCTTTCTTT.